The sequence of this T cell receptor beta chain was determined in a study of OX40 agonist ivuxolimab in advanced cancers. Study summary: Three dose-escalation patients had partial responses: one with hepatocellular carcinoma and two with cutaneous melanoma.

In germline, CDR1 is MNHNS, CDR2 SASEGT. CDR3 size: 17 residues. V lost 4 bases and J 2 bases, leaving 18 bases between the germline ends. This table comes from immunoSEQ multiplex PCR, and its TCRdb copy is limited to in-frame clones, with some not included. The data contain approximately 82,000 clones, about 90% of them seen just once; the ten biggest clones take up more than 0.5%. The study, taken as a whole, reports: Circulating CD4+ and CD8+ T cells showed clonal expansion by week 6 at 0.1 to 3.0 mg/kg. In CD8+ T cells, expanded clones were on average more numerous than in CD4+. Antigens targeted by the expanded peripheral T cells were not determined.

As to this clone: Its antigen is as yet unknown.

This specimen was CD4+ or CD8+ T cells sorted from blood, taken in a trial of the OX40 agonist ivuxolimab. The origin of this receptor is an adult with an advanced solid tumor such as melanoma, head and neck, liver or kidney cancer. This rearrangement joins TRBV6-1 to TRBJ1-3; the D gene is possibly TRBD1 (6 bases). The CDR3 DNA sequence: TGTGCCAGCAGTGGGCCGCAGGGGATGGATCCTGGAAACACCATATATTTT. Its translation: CASSGPQGMDPGNTIYF.